Following are 25 T cell receptor beta chains from one sample sequenced in a study of CD8 T cells in Susac syndrome. RNA was extracted with the RNeasy kit, and a quantity of roughly 0.5 to 1 ug was reverse transcribed using random hexamers. Via MiXCR, TCRdb re-called the immunoSEQ multiplex PCR reads, giving one row per CDR3 protein. The sample yields 200,000 to 300,000 distinct CDR3 sequences, almost 97% seen once. Sequencing was done on a sample of CD4+ T cells from PBMCs. These receptors all come from a human donor with Susac syndrome.

The V gene is TRBV3-1, the J gene TRBJ2-1; D is tentatively TRBD1 or TRBD2 (5 bases each). The V and J ends lost 4 bases and 7 bases respectively, with 14 bases between them. The CDR3 has 14 residues. Germline CDR1 is LGHDT and CDR2 is YNNKEL (reference sequence). This chain's CDR3 is CASSRPGAGNEQFF. CDR3 sequence (DNA): TGTGCCAGCAGCCGCCCCGGGGCCGGGAATGAGCAGTTCTTC.

The chain employs TRBV25-1 and TRBJ2-4, with D possibly TRBD1 on 6 matching bases. Trimming cost V 6 bases and J 2 bases, with 11 bases left between them. The CDR3 length is 14 residues. CDR1 MGHDK and CDR2 SYGVNS come from the germline V gene. The CDR3 DNA is TGTGCCAGCAGCTTCACAGGGACCAAAAACATTCAGTACTTC. The encoded protein is CASSFTGTKNIQYF.

V gene TRBV5-1 combines with J gene TRBJ2-3, with 7 bases matching TRBD2. Losses at the gene ends were 4 bases for V and 1 base for J; bases not matched to a gene: 6. This CDR3 region has 15 residues. Germline loops: CDR1 SGHRS, CDR2 YFSETQ. CDR3 coding DNA: TGCGCCAGCAGCATCGGAACTAGCGGCACAGATACGCAGTATTTT. Protein product: CASSIGTSGTDTQYF.

This clonotype is a singleton in its sample. The chain recombines TRBV12-3 or TRBV12-4 with TRBJ2-1; D perhaps matches TRBD2 (5 bases). The CDR3 length is 15 residues. Trimming removed 9 bases from V and 9 bases from J, with 24 bases in between. CDR3 nucleotides: TGTGCCAGTAGTAGACTAACGGGATTAGGAACTGAGCAGTTCTTC. It translates to CASSRLTGLGTEQFF.

This clonotype showed up just a few times. The chain employs TRBV12-3 or TRBV12-4 and TRBJ1-1, with TRBD1 matching over 9 bases. This CDR3 region has 14 residues. V gave up 5 bases and J gave up 5 bases; unmatched junction bases: 6. Here the CDR3 DNA reads TGTGCCAGCAGTCTAGGGACAGGGAGGACTGAAGCTTTCTTT. This gives the protein CASSLGTGRTEAFF.

This chain links TRBV20-1 with TRBJ2-7; 9 nucleotides align to TRBD1. The CDR3 has 14 amino acids. Germline V lookup: CDR1 DFQATT, CDR2 SNEGSKA (reference sequence). J was trimmed by 9 bases and V by 6 bases; bases with no gene match: 15. CDR3 sequence: CSAQLGTGPRGQYF. The CDR3 DNA reads TGCAGTGCACAATTGGGGACAGGGCCCCGGGGGCAGTACTTC.

This rearrangement joins TRBV5-4 to TRBJ2-2, with a weak D call TRBD1 (6 bases). Between the trimmed V and J ends, which lost 1 base and 0 bases, there was a span of 22 bases. The CDR3 spans 20 residues. Germline V CDR1 and CDR2: SGHNT, YYREEE (reference sequence). DNA of the CDR3: TGTGCCAGCAGCTTGAGTATGTTGGGACACGCTATCTCGAACACCGGGGAGCTGTTTTTT. Amino acids: CASSLSMLGHAISNTGELFF.

V is TRBV3-1 and J is TRBJ2-7; D is possibly TRBD1 or TRBD2 (6 bases each). The CDR3 has 18 residues. The V end was cut by 4 bases, the J end by 1 base, with 23 bases between. The germline gives CDR1 LGHDT, CDR2 YNNKEL (reference sequence). The CDR3: CASSPTTPDSGQSYEQYF. The CDR3 DNA reads as TGTGCCAGCAGCCCCACGACCCCGGACAGCGGGCAATCCTACGAGCAGTACTTC.

This rearrangement joins TRBV9 to TRBJ2-5; no definite D call. V dropped 0 bases and J dropped 4 bases, with 10 bases sitting between them. Looked up from germline, CDR1 is SGDLS and CDR2 is YYNGEE. The CDR3 loop spans 14 amino acids. The CDR3 reads CASSVASGLETQYF. The CDR3 DNA is TGTGCCAGCAGCGTAGCCTCAGGTCTAGAGACCCAGTACTTC.

The chain couples TRBV7-6 to TRBJ2-7; 13 positions match TRBD2. CDR3 size: 15 residues. V dropped 5 bases and J dropped 3; count of bases not matched to a gene: 4. Germline CDR1 and CDR2: SGHVS and FNYEAQ. The CDR3: CASSKGLAGLYEQYF. The CDR3 DNA reads as TGTGCCAGCAGCAAGGGACTAGCGGGACTCTACGAGCAGTACTTC.

V and J are TRBV27 and TRBJ2-7; no definite D call. The CDR3 length is 13 residues. Germline lookup yields CDR1 MNHEY and CDR2 SMNVEV (reference sequence). V lost 2 bases and J 6 bases, leaving 11 bases between the germline ends. The CDR3 reads CASSLNPLSEQYF. In DNA, the CDR3 is TGTGCCAGCAGTTTAAACCCACTGTCCGAGCAGTACTTC.

The CDR3 DNA follows: TGTGCCAGCTCAATGGGCGAAAAACTGTTTTTT. This sequence encodes CASSMGEKLFF. V usage is TRBV18 and J usage is TRBJ1-4; no reliable D call. The CDR3 runs to 11 residues. CDR1 and CDR2 from the germline V gene are KGHSH and LQKENI. Trimming shortened V by 5 bases and J by 8 bases, and 6 bases separated the two germline ends. Variable domain in full (rest from reference TRBV18 and TRBJ1-4): NAGVMQNPRHLVRRRGQEARLRCSPMKGHSHVYWYRQLPEEGLKFMVYLQKENIIDESGMPKERFSAEFPKEGPSILRIQQVVRGDSAAYFCASSMGEKLFFGSGTQLSVL.

A single count supports this clonotype. The V and J genes are TRBV6-2 or TRBV6-3 and TRBJ2-4, with D uncertain. This CDR3 comprises 16 residues. Germline V gene data show CDR1 as MNHEY and CDR2 as SVGEGT. Trimming removed 2 bases at V and 0 bases at J, with 11 bases between. Here the CDR3 DNA reads TGTGCCAGCAGTTACCAACGCGTCCTAGCCAAAAACATTCAGTACTTC. This codes for CASSYQRVLAKNIQYF.

The CDR3 coding sequence is TGCAGCGCTAAAAGACTCACGAACACCGGGGAGCTGTTTTTT. Protein: CSAKRLTNTGELFF. The chain combines TRBV29-1 with TRBJ2-2, with D unclear. Trimming pared 7 bases from V and 0 bases from J, leaving 12 bases between. Germline V gives CDR1 SQVTM, CDR2 ANQGSEA. This CDR3 has 14 residues.

The V and J genes are TRBV15 and TRBJ2-7; tentatively, D is TRBD1 (5 bases). CDR1 and CDR2 from the germline V gene are LNHNV and YYDKDF (reference sequence). Trimming shortened V by 0 bases and J by 3 bases, and 12 bases separated the two germline ends. The CDR3 totals 15 residues. This CDR3 is CATSRDQGMNYEQYF. In nucleotides, the CDR3 is TGTGCCACCAGCAGAGATCAGGGCATGAACTACGAGCAGTACTTC. Supplemented by reference TRBV15 and TRBJ2-7, the full variable domain reads DAMVIQNPRYQVTQFGKPVTLSCSQTLNHNVMYWYQQKSSQAPKLLFHYYDKDFNNEADTPDNFQSRRPNTSFCFLDIRSPGLGDTAMYLCATSRDQGMNYEQYFGPGTRLTVT.

The chain is built from TRBV7-9 and TRBJ1-2, with D maybe TRBD1 (6 bases). The CDR3 consists of 13 residues. V dropped 4 bases and J dropped 11 bases, with 17 bases sitting between them. Germline lookup yields CDR1 SEHNR and CDR2 FQNEAQ (reference sequence). The CDR3 sequence is CASSSQLRGWYTF. The CDR3 DNA reads as TGTGCCAGCAGCTCCCAGCTGAGGGGGTGGTACACCTTC.

V gene TRBV18 combines with J gene TRBJ1-5; D unresolved. The CDR3 spans 15 residues. CDR1 is KGHSH and CDR2 is LQKENI in the germline V gene. The V end was cut by 3 bases, the J end by 1 base, with 10 bases between. The CDR3: CASSPLGGSNQPQHF. The CDR3 DNA is TGTGCCAGCTCACCGCTTGGCGGGAGCAATCAGCCCCAGCATTTT.

This clonotype was recorded once. This chain links TRBV29-1 with TRBJ1-1, with D unresolved. V was shortened by 5 bases and J by 2 bases, with 9 bases between the two germline ends. Germline CDR1 and CDR2: SQVTM and ANQGSEA. The CDR3 sequence is 12 residues long. For the CDR3, the DNA is TGCAGCGTTCACAGAAAAAACACTGAAGCTTTCTTT. Protein sequence: CSVHRKNTEAFF. Combining the CDR3 with reference TRBV29-1 and TRBJ1-1 gives the whole variable domain SAVISQKPSRDICQRGTSLTIQCQVDSQVTMMFWYRQQPGQSLTLIATANQGSEATYESGFVIDKFPISRPNLTFSTLTVSNMSPEDSSIYLCSVHRKNTEAFFGQGTRLTVV.

This chain links TRBV20-1 with TRBJ2-7; D perhaps matches TRBD2 (6 bases). The CDR3 spans 13 residues. The V gene's germline CDR1 is DFQATT and CDR2 SNEGSKA (reference sequence). The V end was cut by 2 bases, the J end by 4 bases, with 12 bases between. In DNA, the CDR3 is TGCAGTGCTAGAACCGGGACTCCGTACGAGCAGTACTTC. Translated, it gives CSARTGTPYEQYF.

The chain links TRBV2 to TRBJ2-6, with D perhaps matching TRBD1 (6 bases). The CDR3 is 16 residues long. V lost 6 bases and J lost 4, with 16 bases in between. Germline V lookup: CDR1 SNHLY, CDR2 FYNNEI. CDR3 sequence (DNA): TGTGCCAGCAGCCCTACAGGGTCGCCCGGGGCCAACGTCCTGACTTTC. It encodes CASSPTGSPGANVLTF.

The chain uses TRBV9 and TRBJ1-2; D is unclear. Trimming stripped 0 bases from V and 5 bases from J, with 8 bases between. CDR1 and CDR2 (germline): SGDLS, YYNGEE. CDR3 length: 13 residues. The CDR3 DNA sequence: TGTGCCAGCAGCGTAGGATTACCGTATGGCTACACCTTC. It translates to CASSVGLPYGYTF.

The J gene is TRBJ2-3, the V gene TRBV4-2; tentative D call: TRBD2 (6 bases). Germline-derived CDR1 and CDR2 are LGHNA and YNFKEQ. The V gene lost 0 bases and the J gene lost 5 bases, with 15 bases spanning the gap. This CDR3 comprises 16 residues. CDR3 nucleotide sequence: TGTGCCAGCAGCCAAGATCATCTCGGGAGTCGAGATACGCAGTATTTT. Translating gives CASSQDHLGSRDTQYF.

The chain is built from TRBV9 and TRBJ2-5, with D perhaps given as TRBD1 or TRBD2 (5 bases each). CDR3 size: 14 residues. V lost 1 base to trimming and J lost 4 bases, with 11 bases between them. Germline V gives CDR1 SGDLS, CDR2 YYNGEE. As DNA, the CDR3 is TGTGCCAGCAGCGTACAGGGAGCTCGAGAGACCCAGTACTTC. The encoded protein is CASSVQGARETQYF.

V is TRBV29-1 and J is TRBJ2-7; D is possibly TRBD1 (6 bases). The V gene lost 6 bases and the J gene lost 3 bases, with 9 bases spanning the gap. Germline loops: CDR1 SQVTM, CDR2 ANQGSEA. This CDR3 region has 11 residues. In DNA form, the CDR3 reads TGCAGCGTAGGCAGGGGCTACGAGCAGTACTTC. This encodes CSVGRGYEQYF.

The chain joins TRBV29-1 to TRBJ2-1; no definite D call. This CDR3 spans 11 amino acids. V was trimmed by 4 bases and J by 9 bases, leaving 10 bases between them. CDR1 SQVTM and CDR2 ANQGSEA come from the germline V gene. The DNA for the CDR3 is TGCAGCGTTGTAATAGCTACTGAGCAGTTCTTC. Protein product: CSVVIATEQFF.